This entry features one TCR beta chain sequence. TCRdb keeps only in-frame clones here, not all; method: immunoSEQ multiplex PCR. The profile shows about 50,000 clones, 95% to 98% of them singletons. This record comes from a study of siplizumab effects on memory and regulatory T cells. This CDR3 comprises 16 residues. Unmatched junction bases numbered 6, after V lost 3 bases and J lost 2 bases. Per germline, CDR1 SGHNT and CDR2 YENEEA. This chain joins TRBV11-3 and TRBJ2-7, with 11 bases matching TRBD2. This clonotype was obtained from a human donor in good health. Sequences were obtained from naive CD4+ T cells sorted from blood. The chain's CDR3 is CASSFLGLAVPYEQYF. DNA for the CDR3: TGTGCCAGCAGCTTCCTGGGACTAGCGGTACCCTACGAGCAGTACTTC.